This T cell receptor (beta chain) was recorded in a study of response to subunit inactivated influenza vaccine. TCRdb itself ran the RT-PCR reads through MiXCR, one entry per CDR3 protein. In the table there are fewer than 750,000 distinct CDR3 sequences, about 15% of which are singletons. This sequence was found in a man aged 50 to 60 who received an inactivated influenza vaccine. The sequences come from PBMCs from blood, collected approximately 13 days after vaccination.

This chain's CDR3 is CASSYSGLAGRDTQYF. The CDR3 DNA sequence: TGTGCCAGCAGTTACTCGGGACTAGCGGGAAGAGATACGCAGTATTTT. The V gene is TRBV6-5, the J gene TRBJ2-3; 13 bases fit TRBD2. This CDR3 comprises 16 residues. Trimming at V came to 0 bases and at J to 5 bases, leaving 2 bases not matched to a gene. CDR1 is MNHEY and CDR2 is SVGAGI in the germline V gene.